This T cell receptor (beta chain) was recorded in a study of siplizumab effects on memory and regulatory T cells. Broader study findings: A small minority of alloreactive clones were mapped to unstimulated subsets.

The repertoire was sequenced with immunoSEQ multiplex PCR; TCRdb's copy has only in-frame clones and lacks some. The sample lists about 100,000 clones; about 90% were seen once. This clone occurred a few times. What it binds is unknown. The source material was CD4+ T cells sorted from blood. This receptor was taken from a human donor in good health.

The CDR3 here is CASSQRSQLATGAKNIQYF. The CDR3 DNA follows: TGCGCCAGCAGCCAACGGAGCCAACTAGCGACTGGGGCCAAAAACATTCAGTACTTC. The chain carries TRBV4-1 and TRBJ2-4; 7 nucleotides align to TRBD2. The germline V gene encodes CDR1 MGHRA and CDR2 YSYEKL. Trimming removed 2 bases from V and 1 base from J; junction bases left unmatched: 14. This CDR3 spans 19 amino acids.